This entry concerns a single T cell receptor beta chain. Its antigen remains unidentified. The data were obtained in a study of cytomegalovirus exposure and HLA in healthy donors. Study-wide background: Researchers found that around 80% of under 450 genotyped donors fell within the Caucasian-associated ancestry cluster.

Unmatched junction bases numbered 5, after V lost 4 bases and J lost 2 bases. Germline assignment: CDR1 SQVTM and CDR2 ANQGSEA. The CDR3 is 15 amino acids. The study's findings and limits: Apparent HLA restriction characterized most CMV-associated TCR beta chains in a later analysis. Most TCRs appeared rarely, but some public TCRs recurred in many donors. As immune exposure information, only CMV serostatus was available.

The study ran its PCR with 60 Vbeta and 13 Jbeta primers. Method: immunoSEQ multiplex PCR; TCRdb's copy keeps in-frame clones and lacks some. Among fewer than 250,000 clones listed, 82% were seen once. This sequence was found in a man aged 35 to 55 in good health and CMV-seropositive. This chain uses TRBV29-1 with TRBJ2-3; 11 nucleotides match TRBD2. The sequenced sample was PBMCs. The DNA of the CDR3 is TGCAGCGTTGTCAATAGCGGGAGGGCCACAGATACGCAGTATTTT. Translation gives CSVVNSGRATDTQYF.